The source of this TCR beta chain is a study of CD8+CD57+ T cells in acquired aplastic anemia. Only patients with CD8+CD57+ cell expansion on flow cytometry were chosen for sequencing. Patients were treatment-naive when blood was sampled. The template for TCR beta VDJ and CDR3 sequence profiling was genomic DNA. TCRdb reprocessed the reads with MiXCR, giving one entry per CDR3 protein. This table holds 200,000 to 300,000 distinct CDR3 sequences, 70% to 85% found once. V lost 5 bases and J lost 5; bases outside the gene matches: 5. This CDR3 contains 13 residues. Per germline, CDR1 LNHDA and CDR2 SQIVND (reference sequence).

Material: sorted CD4+, CD8+, or CD8+CD57+ T cells (not recorded which) from PBMCs. The source is a human donor with aplastic anemia. The chain employs TRBV19 and TRBJ1-1; 7 positions match TRBD1. The CDR3 is CASSSGDRTEAFF. The CDR3 coding sequence is TGTGCCAGTAGTTCCGGGGACAGAACTGAAGCTTTCTTT.